The clone carrying this T cell receptor (beta chain) was found a few times. Its antigen is not known. The data are from a study of cytomegalovirus exposure and HLA in healthy donors. PCR employed 60 Vbeta and 13 Jbeta primers. Authors' data handling: Roughly 11 million shared chains were among the about 80 million unique TCR beta chains that a later analysis counted. TCRdb's copy holds only in-frame clones and misses some; the assay was immunoSEQ multiplex PCR. V and J calls and clone size are as listed in that table; D and trimming were resolved from the DNA. The sample has 160,000 or so clones; around 72% are singletons. The CDR3 sequence is 14 residues long. CDR1 is SGHTA, CDR2 FQGNSA, per germline. Trimming cost V 5 bases and J 4 bases, with 14 bases left between them. Whole-study results and caveats: TCR beta sequences reportedly predicted most subjects' HLA-A and HLA-B alleles accurately. Near-uniform donor sequencing depth was presumed by presence/absence analyses. Later work associated around 18,000 TCR beta sequences with HLA alleles at 0.05 false discovery rate.

The rearrangement uses TRBV7-2 and TRBJ2-5; D is perhaps TRBD1 (6 bases). The specimen was PBMCs. The source of this sequence is a woman in her thirties or forties in good health and CMV-seropositive. This chain's CDR3 is CASSHRDTRETQYF. CDR3 bases: TGTGCCAGCAGCCACCGGGACACCCGAGAGACCCAGTACTTC.